Listed below are T cell receptor beta chains from one sample, sequenced in a study of OX40 agonist ivuxolimab in advanced cancers. TCRdb's copy holds only in-frame clones and misses some; the assay was immunoSEQ multiplex PCR. The sample lists some 75,000 clones, about 88% occurring once. The source material was CD4+ or CD8+ T cells sorted from blood, sampled in a trial of the OX40 agonist ivuxolimab. These receptors all come from an adult with an advanced solid tumor such as melanoma, head and neck, liver or kidney cancer. Both conserved end residues are part of each CDR3. The D gene is left open where the match is weak. Clone sizes are given selectively: once, few, many, or a class where the clone is expanded.

D | J | size | V | DNA | CDR3
TRBD2 | TRBJ2-3 | . | TRBV27 | TGTGCCAGCACCCAACGAGGACTAGCGACAGATACGCAGTATTTT | CASTQRGLATDTQYF
. | TRBJ2-1 | . | TRBV4-1 | TGCGCCAGCAGCCAAGATCTTGAGGGGGGGCTTTACAATGAGCAGTTCTTC | CASSQDLEGGLYNEQFF
. | TRBJ2-1 | . | TRBV5-1 | TGCGCCAGCAGTTACGGCCGACAAGCCTACAATGAGCAGTTCTTC | CASSYGRQAYNEQFF
TRBD2 | TRBJ2-3 | . | TRBV5-1 | TGCGCCAGCAGCCAAAAACTAGCGGGAGGGCCAACAGATACGCAGTATTTT | CASSQKLAGGPTDTQYF
. | TRBJ1-5 | . | TRBV11-2 | TGTGCCAGCAGCTCCGTTAATCAGCCCCAGCATTTT | CASSSVNQPQHF
TRBD2 | TRBJ2-1 | . | TRBV7-3 | TGTGCCAGCAGCTTAACGGGACTAGCGAATTACAATGAGCAGTTCTTC | CASSLTGLANYNEQFF
TRBD1 | TRBJ2-1 | . | TRBV6-1 | TGTGCCAGCGAAGGGGGCCCTTTCTCCTACAATGAGCAGTTCTTC | CASEGGPFSYNEQFF
. | TRBJ2-3 | . | TRBV19 | TGTGCCAGTAGTATGGGGACCATCCCAGATACGCAGTATTTT | CASSMGTIPDTQYF
TRBD2 | TRBJ2-3 | . | TRBV7-8 | TGTGCCAGCAGCGGTCCCGGGACTAGCGGGAGTGTGGTAGATACGCAGTATTTT | CASSGPGTSGSVVDTQYF
TRBD2 | TRBJ2-7 | . | TRBV19 | TGTGCCAGTAGTATTGCGGGAGGGCCTTCATACGAGCAGTACTTC | CASSIAGGPSYEQYF
. | TRBJ2-1 | . | TRBV12-5 | TGTGCTAGTGGTTTGCGATGGGGGGCCAGCTCCTACAATGAGCAGTTCTTC | CASGLRWGASSYNEQFF
TRBD2 | TRBJ2-1 | . | TRBV6-5 | TGTGCCAGCAGGCGGGAGGCTGTCAATGAGCAGTTCTTC | CASRREAVNEQFF
. | TRBJ1-2 | few | TRBV4-1 | TGCGCCAGCAGCCAAGTCGGGGGGAGAGGCTACACCTTC | CASSQVGGRGYTF
. | TRBJ2-2 | . | TRBV7-9 | TGTGCCAGCAGGGAGGGGGCGGCAAACACCGGGGAGCTGTTTTTT | CASREGAANTGELFF
TRBD2 | TRBJ2-1 | . | TRBV19 | TGTGCCAGTAGTTCTACTAGCGGATCGACCGCTGAGCAGTTCTTC | CASSSTSGSTAEQFF
. | TRBJ1-2 | . | TRBV18 | TGTGCCAGCTCACCATTCGGACAGACGGGGCTCGATGGCTACACCTTC | CASSPFGQTGLDGYTF
. | TRBJ1-5 | . | TRBV6-9 | TGTGCCAGCAGTCCCCGTACAGGGCATTTT | CASSPRTGHF
TRBD2 | TRBJ2-1 | . | TRBV4-1 | TGCGCCAGCAGCCCCGGGACTAGCGCGAAAGGGCCTCCCAATGAGCAGTTCTTC | CASSPGTSAKGPPNEQFF
TRBD1 | TRBJ2-5 | . | TRBV5-1 | TGCGCCAGCAGCTTACAGCGGACAGGGGCGTCACTTAGCCAGTACTTC | CASSLQRTGASLSQYF
TRBD1 | TRBJ1-5 | once | TRBV6-6 | TGTGCCAGCAGTTTCATACAGGGGAGGAAGAATCAGCCCCAGCATTTT | CASSFIQGRKNQPQHF
. | TRBJ2-2 | . | TRBV10-1 | TGCGCCAGCAGTCCCCACAGGGGGGGGACCGGGGAGCTGTTTTTT | CASSPHRGGTGELFF
TRBD1 | TRBJ2-2 | . | TRBV6-6 | TGTGCCAGCAGCCGGGACAGCTTTGCGAACACCGGGGAGCTGTTTTTT | CASSRDSFANTGELFF
. | TRBJ1-2 | . | TRBV7-2 | TGTGCCAGCAGCTCGCGGGCCTGGGGGGGCTATGGCTACACCTTC | CASSSRAWGGYGYTF
TRBD1 | TRBJ1-5 | . | TRBV2 | TGTGCCAGCAGTGGGGACAGGGGAAGCAATCAGCCCCAGCATTTT | CASSGDRGSNQPQHF
. | TRBJ1-5 | . | TRBV5-1 | TGCGCCAGCAGCACTCGGCCCCCCGCGAAGAATCAGCCCCAGCATTTT | CASSTRPPAKNQPQHF
TRBD2 | TRBJ2-3 | . | TRBV6-5 | TGTGCCAGCAGTACGGGGGGGCTGGGAGATACGCAGTATTTT | CASSTGGLGDTQYF
. | TRBJ2-1 | few | TRBV20-1 | TGCAGTGCTAGTTGGAATGAGCAGTTCTTC | CSASWNEQFF
. | TRBJ1-2 | . | TRBV9 | TGTGCCAGCAGCGTAGATGGGGGCGCGAGATATGGCTACACCTTC | CASSVDGGARYGYTF
TRBD2 | TRBJ2-3 | . | TRBV7-2 | TGTGCCAGCAGCTTAGGCAGCCGGCGGGGGGAGGACACGCAGTATTTT | CASSLGSRRGEDTQYF
TRBD2 | TRBJ2-1 | once | TRBV5-1 | TGCGCCAGCCGATTGAGCGGGGCAGGACCCCTCAATGAGCAGTTCTTC | CASRLSGAGPLNEQFF
. | TRBJ2-7 | . | TRBV30 | TGTGCCTGGGGGACGGGAAGCTCCTACGAGCAGTACTTC | CAWGTGSSYEQYF
. | TRBJ2-1 | . | TRBV19 | TGTGCCAGTACCGGGAGACACAATGAGCAGTTCTTC | CASTGRHNEQFF
. | TRBJ1-1 | . | TRBV6-5 | TGTGCCAGCATCAGGGAGGGCATCGAAGCTTTCTTT | CASIREGIEAFF
. | TRBJ2-4 | . | TRBV6-1 | TGTGCCAGCAGTGAAGGTAGGGGGGGAGCCAAAAACATTCAGTACTTC | CASSEGRGGAKNIQYF
. | TRBJ1-2 | . | TRBV6-5 | TGTGCCAGCAGTTACGCAGGCGGCTCTGACTATGGCTACACCTTC | CASSYAGGSDYGYTF
. | TRBJ2-5 | . | TRBV20-1 | TGCAGTTCAGGGGTTACAGAGACCCAGTACTTC | CSSGVTETQYF
. | TRBJ2-7 | . | TRBV11-2 | TGTGCCAGCAGCTTAGACCCAGCCAGCTTAGGGTCCTACGAGCAGTACTTC | CASSLDPASLGSYEQYF
. | TRBJ2-4 | . | TRBV9 | TGTGCCAGCAGCCCCGGCAGGGCACTCAAAAACATTCAGTACTTC | CASSPGRALKNIQYF
. | TRBJ2-7 | once | TRBV20-1 | TGCAGTGTAGGCCCGGAGTACGAGCAGTACTTC | CSVGPEYEQYF
TRBD1 | TRBJ2-5 | . | TRBV5-4 | TGTGCCAGCAGCTCGGCTCCTCTCGGGACAGGGGTGGAGACCCAGTACTTC | CASSSAPLGTGVETQYF
TRBD1 | TRBJ1-5 | . | TRBV27 | TGTGCCAGCAGTTTATTGGACAGGGGGCCTTGGGGCAATCAGCCCCAGCATTTT | CASSLLDRGPWGNQPQHF
TRBD1 | TRBJ1-2 | . | TRBV6-1 | TGTGCCAGCAGTGGGGGACAGGGAGTGGATGGCTACACCTTC | CASSGGQGVDGYTF
. | TRBJ1-2 | . | TRBV6-1 | TGTGCCAGCAGTCATCCCCGGGAGAGAAATGGCTACACCTTC | CASSHPRERNGYTF
. | TRBJ1-1 | . | TRBV6-5 | TGTGCCAGCAGTAAGCTCGGGGTCACCACTGAAGCTTTCTTT | CASSKLGVTTEAFF
. | TRBJ1-1 | . | TRBV5-1 | TGCGCCAGCAGCCGGGCCGGGGGGGACACTGAAGCTTTCTTT | CASSRAGGDTEAFF
TRBD2 | TRBJ2-5 | once | TRBV19 | TGTGCCAGTAGTATACTAGCGGGGCAAGAGACCCAGTACTTC | CASSILAGQETQYF
. | TRBJ1-1 | . | TRBV2 | TGTGCCAGCAGTGAGAGTCATTCGGGGAAGACTGAAGCTTTCTTT | CASSESHSGKTEAFF
TRBD2 | TRBJ2-7 | . | TRBV4-1 | TGCGCCAGCAGCCAAAGCGGGAGGTCCTACGAGCAGTACTTC | CASSQSGRSYEQYF